The rows below give T cell receptor beta chains drawn from one sample of a study of blood T cell repertoires in COVID-19. Using immunoSEQ multiplex PCR, the repertoire was profiled, and TCRdb retains in-frame clones only, with some absent. In the table there are over 350,000 clones, just over 85% of which are singletons. The material sequenced was peripheral blood. The receptors shown here come from a woman aged 25 to 39 with active or convalescent COVID-19. CDR3s leave out the opening cysteine and the closing phenylalanine or tryptophan. The order of the fields is J gene, V gene, CDR3 protein.

>TRBJ2-3|TRBV7-6
ASSLGVGSGVKNTQY
>TRBJ1-2|TRBV18
ASSPTGQGYYGYT
>TRBJ2-2|TRBV30
AWSSLGTGELF
>TRBJ1-6|TRBV6-5
ASKKNQGGLPLH
>TRBJ1-1|TRBV5-4
ASIEDPNTEAF
>TRBJ2-2|TRBV7-9
ASSLAPGRLDTGELF
>TRBJ2-7|TRBV21-1
ASTPTGTPGRSSYEQY
>TRBJ1-2|TRBV11-2
ASSLDREDYGYT
>TRBJ2-3|TRBV10-3
AISVASGRVTDTQY
>TRBJ1-2|TRBV5-1
ASSPTPNYGYT
>TRBJ1-4|TRBV5-1
ASSDGQGWGEKLF
>TRBJ1-1|TRBV28
ASTADRGTMNTEAF
>TRBJ2-1|TRBV18
ASSPYSDEQF
>TRBJ1-1|TRBV6-6
ASSYAKQAF
>TRBJ1-3|TRBV25-1
ASSEYSGLTSGNTIY
>TRBJ2-7|TRBV3-1/TRBV3-2
ASSQNEGTGAVEQY
>TRBJ2-3|TRBV28
ASSLSFRVEGTDTQY
>TRBJ1-5|TRBV28
ASSLGGTLRQPQH
>TRBJ2-7|TRBV7-8
ASSLVLGPYEQY
>TRBJ2-1|TRBV5-6
ASSSPTSGGFGNEQF
>TRBJ2-5|TRBV13
ASSLRGRETQY
>TRBJ1-2|TRBV6-6
ASSSQGFGYT
>TRBJ1-2|TRBV4-1
ASSQESGYT
>TRBJ2-3|TRBV4-1
ASSQDHGRDADTQY
>TRBJ1-2|TRBV11-2
ASSLVGGWNYGYT
>TRBJ2-2|TRBV10-2
ASSEVDLFTGELF
>TRBJ1-2|TRBV7-2
ASSLAIGGEGYGYT
>TRBJ1-1|TRBV5-1
ASSGGILNTEAF
>TRBJ1-3|TRBV14
ASSPTGTYSGNTIY
>TRBJ1-2|TRBV18
ASSPPGGSPNYGYT
>TRBJ1-1|TRBV29-1
SAEWGVNTEAF